This record looks at one T cell receptor (beta chain) sequence and its context. This entry comes from a study of blood T cell repertoires in COVID-19. Recruitment covered about 25 US areas and drew participants whose ages spanned about 18 to 90 years. Germline V gene sequence: CDR1 MNHEY, CDR2 SVGEGT. The CDR3 is made up of 16 amino acids. V lost 5 bases and J lost 2, with 17 bases in between. The data were produced by immunoSEQ multiplex PCR, yet TCRdb's version contains in-frame clones alone and is incomplete. The repertoire includes roughly 200,000 clones, about 83% of them detected once, and approximately 5% sits in the top ten.

This chain links TRBV6-2 or TRBV6-3 with TRBJ2-3; no definite D call. The sequenced material came from PBMCs or T cells enriched from blood (not recorded which). This receptor was identified in a woman between 45 and 60 years old who had been exposed to COVID-19. The CDR3 protein is CASSLGRIDYTDTQYF. In nucleotides, the CDR3 is TGTGCCAGCAGTCTAGGAAGGATTGATTACACAGATACGCAGTATTTT.